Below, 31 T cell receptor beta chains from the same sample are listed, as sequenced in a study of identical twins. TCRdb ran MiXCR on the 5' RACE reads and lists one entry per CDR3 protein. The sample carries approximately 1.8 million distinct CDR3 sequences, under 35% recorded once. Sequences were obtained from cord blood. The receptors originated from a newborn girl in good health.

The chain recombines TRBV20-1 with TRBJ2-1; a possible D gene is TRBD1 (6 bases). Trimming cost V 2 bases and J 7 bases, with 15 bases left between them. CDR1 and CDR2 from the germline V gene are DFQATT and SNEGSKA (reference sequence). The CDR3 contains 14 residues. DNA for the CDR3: TGCAGTGCTAGATCCCCCGCAGGGGCAAATGAGCAGTTCTTC. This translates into CSARSPAGANEQFF.

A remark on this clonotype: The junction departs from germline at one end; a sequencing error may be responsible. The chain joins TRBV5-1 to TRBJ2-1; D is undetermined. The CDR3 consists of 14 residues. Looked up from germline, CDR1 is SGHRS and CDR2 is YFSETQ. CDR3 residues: CASSLGAGNNGQFF. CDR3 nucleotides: TGCGCCAGCAGCTTGGGGGCTGGAAACAATGGGCAGTTCTTC.

The chain's CDR3 is CASLPEGARSSYEQYF. Written as DNA, the CDR3 is TGCGCCAGCCTACCTGAGGGGGCTAGGAGCTCCTACGAGCAGTACTTC. This chain uses TRBV10-2 with TRBJ2-7; 7 nucleotides line up with TRBD1. The CDR3 length is 16 residues. The ends lost 8 bases at V and 0 bases at J; junction bases unmatched: 13. Germline V gene data show CDR1 as WSHSY and CDR2 as SAAADI.

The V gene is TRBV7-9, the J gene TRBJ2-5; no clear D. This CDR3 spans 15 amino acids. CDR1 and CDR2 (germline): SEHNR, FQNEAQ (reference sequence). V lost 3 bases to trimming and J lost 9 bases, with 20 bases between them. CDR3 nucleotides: TGTGCCAGCAGCTTTACCTCGGCTGGTCACAGTTCCCAGTACTTC. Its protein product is CASSFTSAGHSSQYF.

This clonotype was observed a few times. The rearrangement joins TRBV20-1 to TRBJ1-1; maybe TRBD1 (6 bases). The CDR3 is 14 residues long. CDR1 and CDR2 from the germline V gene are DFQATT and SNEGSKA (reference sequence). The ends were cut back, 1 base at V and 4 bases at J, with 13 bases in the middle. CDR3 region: CSARVGGRITEAFF. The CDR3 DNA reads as TGCAGTGCTAGAGTGGGGGGCCGGATCACTGAAGCTTTCTTT.

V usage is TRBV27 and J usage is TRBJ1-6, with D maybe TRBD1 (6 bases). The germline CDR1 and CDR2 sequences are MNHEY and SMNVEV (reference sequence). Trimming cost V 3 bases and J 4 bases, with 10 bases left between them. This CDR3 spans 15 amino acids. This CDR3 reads CASSFGQIYNSPLHF. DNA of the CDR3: TGTGCCAGCAGTTTCGGACAGATTTATAATTCACCCCTCCACTTT.

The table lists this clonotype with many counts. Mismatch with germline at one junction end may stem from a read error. The chain's CDR3 is CASSRDSSSYNSPLHF. For the CDR3, the DNA is TGTGCCAGCAGCCGGGACAGTTCCTCCTATAATTCACCCCTCCACTTT. The gene calls are TRBV5-1 and TRBJ1-6; 7 bases are shared with TRBD1. Germline CDR1 SGHRS, CDR2 YFSETQ. The CDR3 sequence is 16 residues long.

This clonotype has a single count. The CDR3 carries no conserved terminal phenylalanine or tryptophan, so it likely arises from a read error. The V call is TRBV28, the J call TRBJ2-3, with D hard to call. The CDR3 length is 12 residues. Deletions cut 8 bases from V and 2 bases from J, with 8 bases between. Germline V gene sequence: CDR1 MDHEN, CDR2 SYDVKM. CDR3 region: CASLSSTDTQYY. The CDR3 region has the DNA TGTGCCAGCCTAAGCTCCACAGATACGCAGTATTAT.

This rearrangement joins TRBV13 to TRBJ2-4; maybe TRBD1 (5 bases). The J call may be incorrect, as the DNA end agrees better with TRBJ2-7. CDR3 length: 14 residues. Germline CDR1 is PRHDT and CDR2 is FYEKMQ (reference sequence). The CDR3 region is CASSYPGREDEQYF. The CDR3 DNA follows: TGTGCCAGCAGTTACCCGGGCAGGGAAGACGAGCAGTACTTC.

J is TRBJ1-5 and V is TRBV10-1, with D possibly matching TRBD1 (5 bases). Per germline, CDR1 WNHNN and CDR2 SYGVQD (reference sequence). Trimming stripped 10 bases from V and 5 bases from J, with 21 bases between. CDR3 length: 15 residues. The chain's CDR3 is CANTIHRDHDQPQHF. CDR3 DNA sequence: TGCGCCAACACAATTCACCGGGACCACGATCAGCCCCAGCATTTT.

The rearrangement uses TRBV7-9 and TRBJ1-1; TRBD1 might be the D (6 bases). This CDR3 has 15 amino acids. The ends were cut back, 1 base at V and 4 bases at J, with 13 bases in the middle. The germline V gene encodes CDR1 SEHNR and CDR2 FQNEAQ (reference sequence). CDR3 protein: CASSLGTVTTTEAFF. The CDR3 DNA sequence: TGTGCCAGCAGCTTAGGGACAGTCACTACCACTGAAGCTTTCTTT. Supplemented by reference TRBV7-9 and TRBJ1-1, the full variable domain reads DTGVSQNPRHKITKRGQNVTFRCDPISEHNRLYWYRQTLGQGPEFLTYFQNEAQLEKSRLLSDRFSAERPKGSFSTLEIQRTEQGDSAMYLCASSLGTVTTTEAFFGQGTRLTVV.

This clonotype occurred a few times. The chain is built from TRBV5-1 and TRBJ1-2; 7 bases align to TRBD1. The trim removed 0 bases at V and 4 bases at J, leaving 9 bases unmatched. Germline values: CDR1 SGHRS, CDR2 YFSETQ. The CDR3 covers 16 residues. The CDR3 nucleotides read TGCGCCAGCAGCTTGGCCCCGGACAGGACCCTCTATGGCTACACCTTC. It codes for CASSLAPDRTLYGYTF. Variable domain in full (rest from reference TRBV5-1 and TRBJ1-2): KAGVTQTPRYLIKTRGQQVTLSCSPISGHRSVSWYQQTPGQGLQFLFEYFSETQRNKGNFPGRFSGRQFSNSRSEMNVSTLELGDSALYLCASSLAPDRTLYGYTFGSGTRLTVV.

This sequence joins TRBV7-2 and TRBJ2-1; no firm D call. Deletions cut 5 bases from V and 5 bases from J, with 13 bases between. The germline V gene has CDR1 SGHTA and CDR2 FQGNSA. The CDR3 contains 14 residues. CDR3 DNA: TGTGCCAGCAGCCCCTCCCCGTGGGACAATGAGCAGTTCTTC. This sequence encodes CASSPSPWDNEQFF.

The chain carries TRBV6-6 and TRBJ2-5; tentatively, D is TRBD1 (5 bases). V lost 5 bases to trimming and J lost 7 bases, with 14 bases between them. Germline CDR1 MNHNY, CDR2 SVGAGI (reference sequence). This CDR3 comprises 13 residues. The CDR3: CASSPQPRGTQYF. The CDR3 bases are TGTGCCAGCAGTCCACAGCCTAGGGGGACCCAGTACTTC.

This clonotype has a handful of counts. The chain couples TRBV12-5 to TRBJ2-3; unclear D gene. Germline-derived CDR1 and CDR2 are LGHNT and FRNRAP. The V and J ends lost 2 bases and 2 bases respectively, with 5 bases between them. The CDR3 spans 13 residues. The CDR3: CASGLMSTDTQYF. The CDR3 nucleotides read TGTGCTAGTGGTTTGATGTCCACAGATACGCAGTATTTT.

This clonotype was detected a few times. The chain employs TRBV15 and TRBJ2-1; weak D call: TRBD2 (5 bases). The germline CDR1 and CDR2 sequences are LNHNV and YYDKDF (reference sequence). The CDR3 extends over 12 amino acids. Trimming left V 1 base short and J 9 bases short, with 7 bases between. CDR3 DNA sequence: TGTGCCACCAGCAGAGTAGCGTTTGAGCAGTTCTTC. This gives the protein CATSRVAFEQFF.

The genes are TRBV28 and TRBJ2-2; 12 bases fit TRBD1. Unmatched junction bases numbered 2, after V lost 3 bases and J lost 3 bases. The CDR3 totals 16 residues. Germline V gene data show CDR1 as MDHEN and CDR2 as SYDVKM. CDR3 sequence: CASSLGQGAHTGELFF. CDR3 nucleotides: TGTGCCAGCAGTTTGGGACAGGGGGCGCACACCGGGGAGCTGTTTTTT.

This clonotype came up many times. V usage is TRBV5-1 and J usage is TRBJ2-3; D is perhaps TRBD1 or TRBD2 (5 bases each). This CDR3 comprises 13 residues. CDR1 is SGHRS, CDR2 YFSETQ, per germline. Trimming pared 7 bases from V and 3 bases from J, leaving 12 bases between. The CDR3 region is CASGFGGTDTQYF. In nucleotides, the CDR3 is TGCGCCAGCGGATTTGGGGGTACAGATACGCAGTATTTT.

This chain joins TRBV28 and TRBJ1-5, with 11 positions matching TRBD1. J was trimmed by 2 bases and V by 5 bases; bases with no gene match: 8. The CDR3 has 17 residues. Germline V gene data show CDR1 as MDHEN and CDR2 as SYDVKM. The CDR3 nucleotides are TGTGCCAGCAGTCATGGACAGGGGGCTTCGGGCAATCAGCCCCAGCATTTT. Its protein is CASSHGQGASGNQPQHF.

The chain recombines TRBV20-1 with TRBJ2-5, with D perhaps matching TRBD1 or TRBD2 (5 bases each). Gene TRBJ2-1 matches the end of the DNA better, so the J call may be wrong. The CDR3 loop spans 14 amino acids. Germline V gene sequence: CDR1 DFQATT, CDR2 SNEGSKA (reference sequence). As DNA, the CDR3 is TGCAGTGCCACTACGGGACCTATCCAAGAGACCCAGTTCTTC. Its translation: CSATTGPIQETQFF.

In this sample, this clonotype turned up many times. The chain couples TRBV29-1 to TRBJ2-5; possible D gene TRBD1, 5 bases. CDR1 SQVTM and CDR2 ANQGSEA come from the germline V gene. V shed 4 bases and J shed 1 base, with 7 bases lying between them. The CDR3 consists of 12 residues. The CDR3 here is CSVVTGQETQYF. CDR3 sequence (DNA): TGCAGCGTTGTTACAGGCCAAGAGACCCAGTACTTC.

CDR3 in DNA: TGTGCCAGCAGTTTGGGCGATGAGCGGTACTTC. Translated: CASSLGDERYF. The V gene is TRBV12-3 or TRBV12-4, the J gene TRBJ2-5; D unresolved. The germline V and J ends were trimmed by 3 bases and 13 bases, with 12 bases remaining between them. The CDR3 contains 11 residues.

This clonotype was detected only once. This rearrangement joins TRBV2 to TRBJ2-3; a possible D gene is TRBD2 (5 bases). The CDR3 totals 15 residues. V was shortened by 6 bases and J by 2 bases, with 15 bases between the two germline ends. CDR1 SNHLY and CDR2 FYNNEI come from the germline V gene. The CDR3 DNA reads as TGTGCCAGCAGCGTTGGACTCTCCTACACAGATACGCAGTATTTT. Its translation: CASSVGLSYTDTQYF.

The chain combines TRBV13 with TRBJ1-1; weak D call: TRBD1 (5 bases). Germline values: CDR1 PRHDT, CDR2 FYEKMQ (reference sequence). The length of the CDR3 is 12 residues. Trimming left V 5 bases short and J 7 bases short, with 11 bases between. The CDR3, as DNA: TGTGCCAGCAGCCCCCGACAGCGTGAAGCTTTCTTT. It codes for CASSPRQREAFF. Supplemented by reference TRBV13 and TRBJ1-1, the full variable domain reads AAGVIQSPRHLIKEKRETATLKCYPIPRHDTVYWYQQGPGQDPQFLISFYEKMQSDKGSIPDRFSAQQFSDYHSELNMSSLELGDSALYFCASSPRQREAFFGQGTRLTVV.

CDR3 bases: TGCAGTGCTAGAGGCCAAGGACAGGGGGCCAATTCACCCCTCCACTTT. Its protein product is CSARGQGQGANSPLHF. This sequence joins TRBV20-1 and TRBJ1-6; 11 bases agree with TRBD1. With V trimmed by 1 base and J by 7 bases, 6 bases remained unmatched. Germline CDR1 DFQATT, CDR2 SNEGSKA (reference sequence). CDR3 length: 16 residues.

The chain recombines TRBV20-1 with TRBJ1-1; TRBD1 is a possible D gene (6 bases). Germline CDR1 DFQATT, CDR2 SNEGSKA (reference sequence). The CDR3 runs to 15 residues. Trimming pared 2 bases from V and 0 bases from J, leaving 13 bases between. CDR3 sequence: CSARTPGVMNTEAFF. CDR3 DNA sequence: TGCAGTGCTAGAACCCCAGGGGTCATGAACACTGAAGCTTTCTTT.

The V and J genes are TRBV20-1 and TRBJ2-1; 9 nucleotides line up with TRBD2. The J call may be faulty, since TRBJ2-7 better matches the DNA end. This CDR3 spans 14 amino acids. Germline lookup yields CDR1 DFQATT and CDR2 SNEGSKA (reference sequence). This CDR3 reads CSAREASGNNEQYF. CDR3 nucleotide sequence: TGCAGTGCTAGAGAGGCTAGCGGGAACAATGAGCAGTACTTC.

This CDR3 is CAISSATAATYNEQFF. CDR3 nucleotide sequence: TGTGCCATCAGTTCGGCTACCGCCGCCACCTACAATGAGCAGTTCTTC. The chain recombines TRBV10-3 with TRBJ2-1; D is uncertain. The CDR3 contains 16 residues. Trimming cost V 5 bases and J 2 bases, with 16 bases left between them. Germline V gene sequence: CDR1 ENHRY, CDR2 SYGVKD.

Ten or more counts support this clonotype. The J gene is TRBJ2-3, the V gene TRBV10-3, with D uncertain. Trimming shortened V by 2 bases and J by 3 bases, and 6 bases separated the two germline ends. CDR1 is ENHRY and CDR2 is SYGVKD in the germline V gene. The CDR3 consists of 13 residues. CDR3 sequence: CAISEGLTDTQYF. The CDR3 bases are TGTGCCATCAGTGAGGGGCTAACAGATACGCAGTATTTT.

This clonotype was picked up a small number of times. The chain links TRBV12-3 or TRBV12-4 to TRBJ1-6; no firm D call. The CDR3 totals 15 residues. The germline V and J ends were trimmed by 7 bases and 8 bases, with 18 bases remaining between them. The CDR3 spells CASIVGRVWDSPLHF. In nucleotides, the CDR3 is TGTGCCAGCATCGTCGGGAGGGTTTGGGATTCACCCCTCCACTTT.

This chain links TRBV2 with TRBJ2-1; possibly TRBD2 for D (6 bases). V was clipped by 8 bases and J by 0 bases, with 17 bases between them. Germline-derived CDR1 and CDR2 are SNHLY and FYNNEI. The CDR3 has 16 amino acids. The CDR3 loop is CASEKVSGSSYNEQFF. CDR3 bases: TGTGCCAGCGAGAAAGTTAGCGGAAGCTCCTACAATGAGCAGTTCTTC.